This TCR beta chain was observed in a study of blood T cell repertoires in COVID-19. Study context: COVID-19 samples collected from the United States, Italy and Spain covered acute and convalescent phases.

Sequencing was performed with immunoSEQ multiplex PCR; in TCRdb, only in-frame clones are kept and a portion is missing. Of some 88,000 clones in the sample, 65% to 90% were seen once. This CDR3 comprises 14 residues. The V gene end was trimmed by 6 bases and the J gene end by 4 bases; junction bases not matched to a gene: 7. The V gene's germline CDR1 is ENHRY and CDR2 SYGVKD. The receptor's source is a man between 60 and 75 years old with acute or convalescent COVID-19. V is TRBV10-3 and J is TRBJ1-1, with 8 positions matching TRBD1. The sequenced sample consisted of peripheral blood. The CDR3 loop is CAIRKGQEITEAFF. The CDR3 coding sequence is TGTGCCATCAGGAAGGGACAGGAGATCACTGAAGCTTTCTTT.